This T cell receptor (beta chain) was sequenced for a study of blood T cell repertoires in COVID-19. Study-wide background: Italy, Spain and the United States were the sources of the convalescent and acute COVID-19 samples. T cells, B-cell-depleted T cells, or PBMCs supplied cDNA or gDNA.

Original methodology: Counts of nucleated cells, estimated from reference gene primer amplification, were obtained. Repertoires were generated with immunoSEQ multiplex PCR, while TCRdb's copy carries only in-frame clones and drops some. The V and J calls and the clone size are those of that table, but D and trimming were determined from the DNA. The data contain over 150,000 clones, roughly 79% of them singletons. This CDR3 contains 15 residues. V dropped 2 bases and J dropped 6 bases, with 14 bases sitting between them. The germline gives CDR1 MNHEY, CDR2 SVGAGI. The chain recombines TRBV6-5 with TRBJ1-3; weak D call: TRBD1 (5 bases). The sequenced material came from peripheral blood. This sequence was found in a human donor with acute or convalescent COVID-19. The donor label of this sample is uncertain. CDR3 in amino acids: CASSYPRQGENTIYF. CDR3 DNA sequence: TGTGCCAGCAGTTACCCCCGGCAGGGTGAAAACACCATATATTTT.